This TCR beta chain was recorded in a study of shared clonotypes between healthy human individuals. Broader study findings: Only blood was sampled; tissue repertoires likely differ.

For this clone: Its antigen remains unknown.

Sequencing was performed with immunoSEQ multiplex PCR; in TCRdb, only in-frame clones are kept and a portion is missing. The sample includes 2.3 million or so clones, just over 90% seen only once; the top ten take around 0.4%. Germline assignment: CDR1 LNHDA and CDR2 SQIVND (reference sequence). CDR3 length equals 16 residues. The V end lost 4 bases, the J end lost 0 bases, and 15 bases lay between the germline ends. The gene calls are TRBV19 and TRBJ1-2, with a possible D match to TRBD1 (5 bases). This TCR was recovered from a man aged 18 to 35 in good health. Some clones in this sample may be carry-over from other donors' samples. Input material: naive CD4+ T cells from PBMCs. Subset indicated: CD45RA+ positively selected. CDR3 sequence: CASSNLGGPSNYGYTF. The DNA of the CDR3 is TGTGCCAGTAGTAATCTGGGGGGTCCATCTAACTATGGCTACACCTTC.